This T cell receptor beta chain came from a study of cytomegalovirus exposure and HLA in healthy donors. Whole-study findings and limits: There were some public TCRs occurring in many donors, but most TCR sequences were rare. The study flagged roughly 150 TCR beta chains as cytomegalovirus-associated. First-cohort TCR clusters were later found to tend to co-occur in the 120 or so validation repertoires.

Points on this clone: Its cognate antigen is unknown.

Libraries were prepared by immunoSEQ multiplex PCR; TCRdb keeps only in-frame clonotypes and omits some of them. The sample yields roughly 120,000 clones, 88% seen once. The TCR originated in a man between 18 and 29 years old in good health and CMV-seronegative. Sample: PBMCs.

The CDR3 coding sequence is TGTGCCTGGGGGGGACAGATTAATGAAAAACTGTTTTTT. This gives the protein CAWGGQINEKLFF. This chain connects TRBV30 to TRBJ1-4; 7 positions match TRBD1. Trimming removed 5 bases from V and 4 bases from J; junction bases left unmatched: 4. The germline CDR1 and CDR2 sequences are GTSNPN and SVGIG (reference sequence). The CDR3 has 13 amino acids. Complete variable domain (other parts from reference TRBV30 and TRBJ1-4): SQTIHQWPATLVQPVGSPLSLECTVEGTSNPNLYWYRQAAGRGLQLLFYSVGIGQISSEVPQNLSASRPQDRQFILSSKKLLLSDSGFYLCAWGGQINEKLFFGSGTQLSVL.